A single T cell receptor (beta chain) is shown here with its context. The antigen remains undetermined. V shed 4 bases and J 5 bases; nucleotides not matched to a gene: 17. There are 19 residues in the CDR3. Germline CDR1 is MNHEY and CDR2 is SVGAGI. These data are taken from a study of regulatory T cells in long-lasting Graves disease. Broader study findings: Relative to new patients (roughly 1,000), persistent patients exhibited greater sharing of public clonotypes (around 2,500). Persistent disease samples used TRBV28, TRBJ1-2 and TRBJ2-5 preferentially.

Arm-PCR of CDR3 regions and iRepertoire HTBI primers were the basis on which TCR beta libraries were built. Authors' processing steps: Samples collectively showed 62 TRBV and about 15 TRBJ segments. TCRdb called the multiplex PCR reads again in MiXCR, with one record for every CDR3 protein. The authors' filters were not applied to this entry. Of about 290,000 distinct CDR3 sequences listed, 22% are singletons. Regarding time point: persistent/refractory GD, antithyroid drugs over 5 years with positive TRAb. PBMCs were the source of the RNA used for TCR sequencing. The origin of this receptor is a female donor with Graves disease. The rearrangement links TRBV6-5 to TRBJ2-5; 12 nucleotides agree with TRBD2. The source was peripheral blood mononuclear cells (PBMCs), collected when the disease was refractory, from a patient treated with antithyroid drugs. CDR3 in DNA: TGTGCCAGCAGTTCACCCCTCCTAGCGGGAGGGCCTTCGGGTGAGACCCAGTACTTC. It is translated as CASSSPLLAGGPSGETQYF.